This T cell receptor beta chain was sequenced in a study of OX40 agonist ivuxolimab in advanced cancers. Germline lookup yields CDR1 LGHNA and CDR2 YNFKEQ. The ends were cut back, 1 base at V and 6 bases at J, with 15 bases in the middle. CDR3 size: 15 residues. The assay was immunoSEQ multiplex PCR, and TCRdb's table has in-frame clones only and misses some. The sample comprises 35,000 to 50,000 clones, over 75% of which are singletons, and roughly 4.5% rests with the top ten. This receptor was taken from an adult with an advanced solid tumor such as melanoma, head and neck, liver or kidney cancer. This sample comprised CD4+ or CD8+ T cells sorted from blood, obtained in a trial of the OX40 agonist ivuxolimab. The genes are TRBV4-2 and TRBJ1-1; D call uncertain. The CDR3 DNA sequence: TGTGCCAGCAGCCAAGTAGCAGGAGGGTTGGCTGAAGCTTTCTTT. Protein: CASSQVAGGLAEAFF.